This entry describes one T cell receptor beta chain. Its antigen has not been determined. One base away there is no much larger clone; base qualities are not given. To prepare the library, the immunoSEQ multiplex PCR assay was applied. Per the original workflow: A statistical classification framework was developed to diagnose cytomegalovirus status using the catalog of TCR beta chain sequences. Not all clones reach the TCRdb copy of this immuneACCESS table, which keeps in-frame sequences only. Checked studies attribute under half of the gap to unresolved V genes and leave the rest unexplained. The V and J calls and clone size come from that table; D and trimming were worked out from the DNA. The sample contains 76,000 or so clones, roughly 95% of them found a single time. Jointly, the top ten make up 2.5% to 3.5% of the sample. This specimen comes from a study of cytomegalovirus exposure and HLA in healthy donors (TCRdb year 2017). Describing the broader study: According to a later analysis, the 120 or so validation repertoires were produced on the same platform as the 666 repertoires of the first cohort. The study was designed to test whether signatures of past pathogen exposure could be identified by cataloging public T cell receptors. A separate validation cohort of over a hundred different subjects was used in addition to the approximately 700-subject first cohort. To predict cytomegalovirus infection status, the study combined high-throughput TCR immunosequencing, statistical association of individual TCRs with disease status, and machine learning. General findings and caveats noted by the study authors: Of the cluster scores, about 94% were above 0 in a later analysis, which found that TCRs clustered in the first cohort also tended to co-occur in the 95 to 150 validation repertoires. In vitro tests confirmed that a few of the cytomegalovirus-associated TCR beta chains recognize cytomegalovirus antigens. In both the original and validation cohorts, the classifier was reported to diagnose cytomegalovirus status with high specificity and sensitivity. In the study, about 150 TCR beta chains were listed as associated with cytomegalovirus. Across donors, most TCR sequences were observed very rarely, whereas some public TCRs were present in many individuals. A later analysis had no HLA typing for the validation cohort, so co-occurrence there was scored across all 130 or so repertoires. It was suggested by the authors that the approach could potentially be generalized to other disease states and immunological phenotypes.

Sequences KGHSH (CDR1) and LQKENI (CDR2) are obtained from the germline V gene. Including the terminal cysteine and phenylalanine, the CDR3 comprises 15 residues. Of all the DNA, just the CDR3 is kept, 45 bases in frame from base 1. V is clipped by 4 bases and J by 1 base, and the sequence between their germline boundaries is 13 bases long. Separate from the approximately 700-subject first cohort, the validation cohort of roughly 110 subjects was the group to which the donors belonged. The sequence derives from a woman in her late teens or twenties in good health and CMV-seropositive. What was sequenced was PBMCs. This sequence uses TRBV18 and TRBJ2-5, with a weak D call of TRBD1 (6 bases match). The nucleotides are TGTGCCAGCTCACTTTTGCAGGGGAGCCAAGAGACCCAGTACTTC. Translation gives CASSLLQGSQETQYF.